This TCR beta chain originates from a study of cytomegalovirus exposure and HLA in healthy donors. Looking at the study overall: A subsequent analysis reported that the 120 validation repertoires were produced on the same platform that had also been used for the roughly 700 first-cohort repertoires.

Germline V gives CDR1 SGHVS, CDR2 FNYEAQ. The CDR3 consists of 16 residues. Trimming at V came to 4 bases and at J to 4 bases, leaving 9 bases not matched to a gene. Assay: immunoSEQ multiplex PCR; the TCRdb copy retains only in-frame clones and omits some. This table holds tens of thousands of clones, over 80% found once. The rearrangement uses TRBV7-6 and TRBJ1-3; TRBD1 matches 8 bases. This receptor was identified in a man aged 25-45 years in good health and CMV-seronegative. Material for sequencing was PBMCs. The CDR3 sequence: CASSYFQGAQGNTIYF. DNA for the CDR3: TGTGCCAGCAGCTACTTTCAGGGGGCCCAAGGAAACACCATATATTTT.